This TCR beta chain appears in the sequencing data of a study of technical replicates of blood from several donors. Repertoires were generated with immunoSEQ multiplex PCR, while TCRdb's copy carries only in-frame clones and drops some. The sample has tens of thousands of clones, about 88% seen once. CDR3 size: 15 residues. Germline V CDR1 and CDR2: SGHRS, YFSETQ. The V and J ends lost 1 base and 2 bases respectively, with 9 bases between them. The TCR was taken from a human donor in good health. Some clones in this sample may be carry-over from other donors' samples. The V and J genes are TRBV5-1 and TRBJ2-2; maybe TRBD1 (5 bases). The sample comprised PBMCs. The CDR3 sequence is CASSLPGSNTGELFF. Here the CDR3 DNA reads TGCGCCAGCAGCTTGCCAGGGTCCAACACCGGGGAGCTGTTTTTT. The entire variable domain, with the rest obtained from reference TRBV5-1 and TRBJ2-2, is as follows: KAGVTQTPRYLIKTRGQQVTLSCSPISGHRSVSWYQQTPGQGLQFLFEYFSETQRNKGNFPGRFSGRQFSNSRSEMNVSTLELGDSALYLCASSLPGSNTGELFFGEGSRLTVL.